The 27 T cell receptor beta chains below all came from one sample that was sequenced in a study of T cells in Graves' hyperthyroidism and ophthalmopathy. From RNA transcripts, TCR beta CDR3 regions were amplified. First-round RT-PCR with HTBI primers amplified the TCR CDR3 region. TCRdb used MiXCR to reprocess the multiplex PCR reads, holding one entry per CDR3 protein. The sample lists about 420,000 distinct CDR3 sequences, roughly 15% seen once, with about 5% in the top ten. Input material: blood. The receptors originated from a woman aged 18 to 35 with Graves' hyperthyroidism.

At least ten counts were recorded for this clonotype. The V and J genes are TRBV12-3 or TRBV12-4 and TRBJ1-2, with D tentatively TRBD1 (5 bases). The ends were cut back, 11 bases at V and 3 bases at J, with 16 bases in the middle. The CDR3 runs 13 residues. The CDR3 spells CALRGGADYGYTF. The CDR3 DNA sequence: TGTGCCTTACGGGGAGGGGCTGACTATGGCTACACCTTC.

This chain uses TRBV28 with TRBJ2-5; 7 bases are a match to TRBD2. The germline V gene encodes CDR1 MDHEN and CDR2 SYDVKM. V gave up 2 bases and J gave up 5 bases; unmatched junction bases: 5. The CDR3 contains 14 residues. Here the CDR3 reads CASSLPRGKETQYF. The DNA of the CDR3 is TGTGCCAGCAGTTTACCGCGGGGGAAGGAGACCCAGTACTTC. The entire variable domain, with the rest obtained from reference TRBV28 and TRBJ2-5, is as follows: DVKVTQSSRYLVKRTGEKVFLECVQDMDHENMFWYRQDPGLGLRLIYFSYDVKMKEKGDIPEGYSVSREKKERFSLILESASTNQTSMYLCASSLPRGKETQYFGPGTRLLVL.

In regard to this clonotype: This may be a read error, as it is one base from a much larger clone. Here the CDR3 omits its conserved ending phenylalanine or tryptophan, so a read error is the likely source. The rearrangement links TRBV20-1 to TRBJ2-1; tentative D call: TRBD1 (5 bases). Deletions cut 0 bases from V and 3 bases from J, with 12 bases between. The CDR3 is made up of 15 amino acids. The germline V gene encodes CDR1 DFQATT and CDR2 SNEGSKA (reference sequence). CDR3 nucleotide sequence: TGCAGTGCTAGAGATCATGACAGATTCTACAATGAGCAGTTCCTC. Its protein is CSARDHDRFYNEQFL.

This clonotype was found many times. V usage is TRBV3-1 and J usage is TRBJ2-3; 7 nucleotides agree with TRBD2. The CDR3 is 18 amino acids. V lost 1 base to trimming and J lost 4 bases; unmatched junction nucleotides: 14. Per germline, CDR1 LGHDT and CDR2 YNNKEL (reference sequence). The CDR3 DNA is TGTGCCAGCAGCCAAGGTGCTGGTTGGCGGGAGTATCCAGATACGCAGTATTTT. This gives the protein CASSQGAGWREYPDTQYF.

This clonotype was seen ten or more times. The rearrangement uses TRBV28 and TRBJ2-7; TRBD2 matches at 10 bases. Unmatched junction bases numbered 11, after V lost 5 bases and J lost 4 bases. Germline lookup yields CDR1 MDHEN and CDR2 SYDVKM. The length of the CDR3 is 16 residues. CDR3 DNA: TGTGCCAGCAGTGACTCGGGAGCGGGAGGGCCGTACGAGCAGTACTTC. Amino acids: CASSDSGAGGPYEQYF.

This clonotype was detected many times. The rearrangement uses TRBV27 and TRBJ2-7; TRBD2 aligns across 10 bases. Germline V gene data show CDR1 as MNHEY and CDR2 as SMNVEV (reference sequence). CDR3 size: 16 residues. V lost 1 base and J lost 7; bases outside the gene matches: 10. CDR3 sequence (DNA): TGTGCCAGCAGTTTATTAGGCCCTAGCGGGAGAGGGGAGCAGTACTTC. It specifies CASSLLGPSGRGEQYF.

A few counts support this clonotype. The rearrangement joins TRBV6-2 or TRBV6-3 to TRBJ2-5, with 12 positions matching TRBD2. The CDR3 is made up of 16 amino acids. The V gene's germline CDR1 is MNHEY and CDR2 SVGEGT. The V and J ends lost 6 bases and 1 base, in that order; junction bases with no gene match: 6. DNA of the CDR3: TGTGCCAGCAGGCCGACTAGCGGGAGAATCCAAGAGACCCAGTACTTC. Amino acid sequence: CASRPTSGRIQETQYF.

This clonotype was detected a few times. The chain combines TRBV9 with TRBJ2-2; perhaps TRBD2 as D (5 bases). The CDR3 consists of 15 residues. Trimming pared 5 bases from V and 1 base from J, leaving 12 bases between. Germline loops: CDR1 SGDLS, CDR2 YYNGEE. CDR3 bases: TGTGCCAGCAGGGACCCCGGAGGGAACACCGGGGAGCTGTTTTTT. Encoded protein: CASRDPGGNTGELFF.

This chain connects TRBV24-1 to TRBJ2-1; maybe TRBD2 (5 bases). The CDR3 loop spans 14 amino acids. Germline V CDR1 and CDR2: KGHDR, SFDVKD. V lost 1 base to trimming and J lost 7 bases, with 10 bases between them. The CDR3 DNA follows: TGTGCCACCAGTGATTTATCCCCGGGGAATGAGCAGTTCTTC. The encoded protein is CATSDLSPGNEQFF.

This clonotype was found many times. V gene TRBV15 combines with J gene TRBJ1-1; no clear D gene. Germline CDR1 LNHNV, CDR2 YYDKDF (reference sequence). The CDR3 spans 14 residues. The germline V and J ends were trimmed by 1 base and 8 bases, with 14 bases remaining between them. The DNA for the CDR3 is TGTGCCACCAGCAGAGTACCAGGCCAGATCGAAGCTTTCTTT. This translates into CATSRVPGQIEAFF.

This clonotype occurred a few times. The V call is TRBV7-2, the J call TRBJ2-1, with TRBD2 as a possible D gene (6 bases). V was trimmed by 4 bases and J by 7 bases, leaving 14 bases between them. CDR3 length: 14 residues. Looked up from germline, CDR1 is SGHTA and CDR2 is FQGNSA. The CDR3 loop is CASSSRLDKNEQFF. In DNA form, the CDR3 reads TGTGCCAGCAGCTCTAGACTAGATAAGAATGAGCAGTTCTTC.

The chain joins TRBV29-1 to TRBJ2-1; the match to TRBD2 covers 10 bases. This CDR3 is built from 15 residues. V shed 1 base and J 5 bases; nucleotides not matched to a gene: 5. From germline, CDR1 is SQVTM and CDR2 ANQGSEA. The DNA of the CDR3 is TGCAGCGTTGAAGCGTGGACTAGCGGAAACAATGAGCAGTTCTTC. Amino acids: CSVEAWTSGNNEQFF.

V is TRBV19 and J is TRBJ1-2, with D possibly being TRBD1 (5 bases). Germline loops: CDR1 LNHDA, CDR2 SQIVND (reference sequence). There are 14 residues in the CDR3. The V end lost 4 bases, the J end lost 3 bases, and 12 bases lay between the germline ends. For the CDR3, the DNA is TGTGCCAGTAGTACCCCGGGACGGGACTATGGCTACACCTTC. Its translation: CASSTPGRDYGYTF.

In this sample, this clonotype turned up a few times. This chain uses TRBV9 with TRBJ1-2; the D gene is possibly TRBD1 (6 bases). Germline assignment: CDR1 SGDLS and CDR2 YYNGEE. V gave up 3 bases and J gave up 4 bases, with 16 bases separating them. The length of the CDR3 is 15 residues. CDR3 amino acids: CASSALGGVPYGYTF. DNA for the CDR3: TGTGCCAGCAGCGCCTTGGGGGGCGTCCCCTATGGCTACACCTTC.

In its sample, this clonotype was seen many times. The chain has TRBV20-1 and TRBJ2-4, with D possibly being TRBD1 (5 bases). The V and J ends lost 2 bases and 9 bases respectively, with 14 bases between them. The CDR3 loop spans 13 amino acids. Germline values: CDR1 DFQATT, CDR2 SNEGSKA (reference sequence). CDR3 in amino acids: CSARTGRWGIQYF. In DNA form, the CDR3 reads TGCAGTGCTAGAACAGGTAGATGGGGCATTCAGTACTTC.

This clonotype was observed a handful of times. The rearrangement uses TRBV7-2 and TRBJ2-3; unclear D gene. V was pared by 8 bases and J by 4 bases, with 19 bases between. Germline lookup yields CDR1 SGHTA and CDR2 FQGNSA. The CDR3 extends over 15 amino acids. For the CDR3, the DNA is TGTGCCAGCCGGACGCCCCAAACGGTGGCAGATACGCAGTATTTT. It encodes CASRTPQTVADTQYF.

This clonotype showed up many times. The chain combines TRBV2 with TRBJ2-1; the D gene could be TRBD1 or TRBD2 (5 bases each). The CDR3 consists of 13 residues. Trimming left V 5 bases short and J 8 bases short, with 13 bases between. From germline, CDR1 is SNHLY and CDR2 FYNNEI. The CDR3 protein is CASSRDLVDEQFF. CDR3 bases: TGTGCCAGCAGTAGGGACCTCGTCGATGAGCAGTTCTTC.

Remarks on this clonotype: This sequence may be a read error, since a much larger clone differs from it by one base. This chain links TRBV28 with TRBJ1-2; D is unclear. This CDR3 is 13 amino acids long. From germline, CDR1 is MDHEN and CDR2 SYDVKM. V was shortened by 2 bases and J by 7 bases, with 11 bases between the two germline ends. The CDR3 sequence: CASSLAARTGYTF. The CDR3 DNA reads as TGTGCCAGCAGTTTAGCGGCACGTACTGGCTACACCTTC.

In regard to this clonotype: Compared with germline, one end of the junction differs, possibly owing to a read error. The chain carries TRBV18 and TRBJ1-2, with TRBD1 matching over 7 bases. The CDR3 covers 13 residues. Germline CDR1 KGHSH, CDR2 LQKENI. As DNA, the CDR3 is TGTGCCAGCTCACCGGACAGGAATTATGGCAACACCTTC. Protein sequence: CASSPDRNYGNTF.

This clonotype came up many times. CDR3 residues: CAWNLGQQNEKLFF. In DNA form, the CDR3 reads TGTGCCTGGAATCTTGGGCAGCAAAATGAAAAACTGTTTTTT. This chain joins TRBV30 and TRBJ1-4; D uncertain. The CDR3 loop spans 14 amino acids. V was trimmed by 4 bases and J by 5 bases, leaving 14 bases between them. The germline CDR1 and CDR2 sequences are GTSNPN and SVGIG (reference sequence). The variable domain in full, completed from reference TRBV30 and TRBJ1-4, reads SQTIHQWPATLVQPVGSPLSLECTVEGTSNPNLYWYRQAAGRGLQLLFYSVGIGQISSEVPQNLSASRPQDRQFILSSKKLLLSDSGFYLCAWNLGQQNEKLFFGSGTQLSVL.

The chain uses TRBV29-1 and TRBJ2-1, with 13 bases aligning to TRBD2. The CDR3 runs to 16 residues. The germline V gene has CDR1 SQVTM and CDR2 ANQGSEA. Germline trimming cut 7 bases from V and 2 bases from J; bases unmatched to any gene: 8. CDR3 DNA: TGCAGCGCAAGGACTAGCGGGAGCTCAACCTACAATGAGCAGTTCTTC. Translation: CSARTSGSSTYNEQFF.

In this sample, this clonotype turned up a few times. The conserved phenylalanine or tryptophan normally closing the CDR3 is absent here, so this likely arose from a read error. The chain employs TRBV12-3 or TRBV12-4 and TRBJ1-1; D is unresolved. The CDR3 totals 13 residues. The germline V and J ends were trimmed by 5 bases and 1 base, with 8 bases remaining between them. The CDR3 DNA reads TGTGCCAGCAGTCTGAAGGCGAACACTGAAGCTTTCTCT. Residues: CASSLKANTEAFS.

The chain has TRBV6-1 and TRBJ1-4, with 8 bases lining up with TRBD1. CDR1 MNHNS and CDR2 SASEGT come from the germline V gene. The trim removed 7 bases at V and 4 bases at J, leaving 8 bases unmatched. The CDR3 runs to 15 residues. The CDR3 nucleotides read TGTGCCAGCAAAGTGACAGGGGCCAATAATGAAAAACTGTTTTTT. It specifies CASKVTGANNEKLFF.

The V gene is TRBV7-9, the J gene TRBJ2-1, with 8 positions matching TRBD1. This CDR3 is 16 amino acids long. V was clipped by 5 bases and J by 7 bases; unmatched bases: 13. Germline CDR1 is SEHNR and CDR2 is FQNEAQ (reference sequence). CDR3 in amino acids: CASSHQDRGALNEQFF. Here the CDR3 DNA reads TGTGCCAGCAGCCACCAAGACAGGGGCGCCCTTAATGAGCAGTTCTTC.

In its sample, this clonotype was seen many times. The rearrangement joins TRBV7-8 to TRBJ1-1; TRBD1 aligns across 9 bases. V trimming: 5 bases; J trimming: 1 base; junction bases outside the gene matches: 20. There are 20 residues in the CDR3. Per the germline V gene, CDR1 is SGHVS and CDR2 is FQNEAQ. CDR3 nucleotides: TGTGCCAGCAGCCTCCGGGACAGGGCAGGGTATGAACGGCGGAACACTGAAGCTTTCTTT. It is translated as CASSLRDRAGYERRNTEAFF.

This clonotype was observed many times. CDR3 nucleotides: TGTGCCAGCAGCTTAGTCCCTAGCGGGAGGACCGGGGAGCTGTTTTTT. It translates to CASSLVPSGRTGELFF. The chain carries TRBV7-2 and TRBJ2-2; 11 bases line up with TRBD2. V gave up 1 base and J gave up 5 bases; unmatched junction bases: 3. Per the germline V gene, CDR1 is SGHTA and CDR2 is FQGNSA. The CDR3 has 16 amino acids.

This clonotype was seen ten or more times. The genes are TRBV28 and TRBJ2-5; 9 bases align to TRBD1. J was trimmed by 4 bases and V by 2 bases; bases with no gene match: 5. Germline CDR1 MDHEN, CDR2 SYDVKM. The length of the CDR3 is 15 residues. This chain's CDR3 is CASSLGGQGRETQYF. CDR3 in DNA: TGTGCCAGCAGTTTAGGCGGACAGGGGAGAGAGACCCAGTACTTC.